This entry describes one TCR beta chain. Its target is unknown. Time point defined: patch test 2, 6 weeks after DPC sensitization. Treatment reported: therapeutic diphenylcyclopropenone sensitization with weekly scalp DPC. The authors' total RNA extraction used unfractionated whole blood. People who gave samples had alopecia, were 18 to 70 years old, and were suitable for DPC. The J segment lost 7 bases and the V segment lost 7 bases, leaving 9 bases of the junction unmatched. The CDR3 is 13 residues long. Germline V CDR1 and CDR2: MDHEN, SYDVKM. The data are from a study of human T cells and chemical hapten exposure. Study context: Upper inner arm skin measuring around 2 cm by around 2 cm received 2% DPC for sensitization. Each week of the approximately 23-week study, patients had diphenylcyclopropenone applied to the scalp.

TCRdb re-derived calls from the RACE reads in MiXCR, one entry per CDR3 protein. The sample yields 40,000 or so distinct CDR3 sequences, roughly 9% seen once. General observations from the study: Following DPC sensitization, TCRs present above 1 in 1000 frequency showed no change.

The receptor's source is a woman in her twenties or thirties with alopecia areata. Some clones in this sample may be carry-over from other donors' samples. J is TRBJ1-1 and V is TRBV28, with TRBD1 identical over 7 bases. The input for sequencing was whole blood, taken in connection with sensitization to the hapten diphenylcyclopropenone (DPC). The CDR3 loop reads CASTAGQAGEAFF. The CDR3 nucleotides read TGTGCCAGCACCGCAGGACAGGCCGGTGAAGCTTTCTTT.